A few counts support the clone carrying this TCR beta chain. Profiling relied on immunoSEQ multiplex PCR, and the TCRdb table lists in-frame clones only, not all of them. The sample holds hundreds of thousands of clones, about 87% seen once. The sample belongs to a study of blood T cell repertoires in COVID-19. With 5 bases removed from V and 0 bases from J, the gap between germline ends came to 7 bases. This CDR3 region has 13 residues. CDR1 and CDR2 from the germline V gene are MRHNA and SNTAGT. What was sequenced was peripheral blood. The V gene is TRBV6-4, the J gene TRBJ1-1; D uncertain. This TCR was recovered from a middle-aged woman who had recovered from COVID-19. The CDR3 nucleotides are TGTGCCAGCAGTTACGACATGAACACTGAAGCTTTCTTT. Amino acid sequence: CASSYDMNTEAFF.